This T cell receptor beta chain is from a study of shared clonotypes between healthy human individuals. Study conclusions and caveats: The represented genetic and exposure-history diversity was limited by the small number of donors. A generally larger estimated richness was seen in naive subsets than in memory subsets.

In the CD4+ fraction, cells were divided into CD45RA+ naive and CD45RA-negative memory subsets. TCRdb's copy holds only in-frame clones and misses some; the assay was immunoSEQ multiplex PCR. Of millions of clones listed, about 92% are singletons. The CDR3 has 16 residues. The V segment lost 1 base and the J segment 10 bases; nucleotides outside the gene matches: 12. Germline V gives CDR1 SGHTA, CDR2 FQGNSA. Comment on this clone: The antigen is unknown.

Specimen: naive CD4+ T cells from PBMCs. Subset reported: CD45RA+ positively selected. The receptor's source is a man younger than 35 in good health. Some clones in this sample may be carry-over from other donors' samples. The rearrangement links TRBV7-2 to TRBJ2-1, with 8 bases lining up with TRBD2. CDR3 nucleotide sequence: TGTGCCAGCAGCTTAGAGCGGGAGTTGGGAGTGGGGGAGCAGTTCTTC. Translation gives CASSLERELGVGEQFF.